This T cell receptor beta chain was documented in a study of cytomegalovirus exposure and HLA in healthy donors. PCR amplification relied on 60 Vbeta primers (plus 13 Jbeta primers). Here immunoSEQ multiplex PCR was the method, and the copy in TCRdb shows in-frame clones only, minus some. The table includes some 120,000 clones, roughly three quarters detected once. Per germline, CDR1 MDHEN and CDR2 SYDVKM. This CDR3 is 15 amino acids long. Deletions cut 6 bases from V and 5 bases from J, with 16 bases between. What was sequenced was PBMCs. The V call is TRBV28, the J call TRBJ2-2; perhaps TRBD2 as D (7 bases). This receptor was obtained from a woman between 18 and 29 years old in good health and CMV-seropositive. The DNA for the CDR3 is TGTGCCAGCAGCCCATTGGGGGGGCTGACCGGGGAGCTGTTTTTT. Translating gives CASSPLGGLTGELFF.